What follows are 18 T cell receptor beta chains derived from one specimen sequenced in a study of blood T cell repertoires in COVID-19. Repertoires were generated with immunoSEQ multiplex PCR, while TCRdb's copy carries only in-frame clones and drops some. The data show over 130,000 clones, around 82% seen once. The source material was PBMCs or T cells enriched from blood (not recorded which). Source of these receptors: a man over 45 in a cohort exposed to, infected with or recovered from COVID-19 (not recorded which).

This rearrangement joins TRBV3-1 (or the pseudogene TRBV3-2) to TRBJ2-1; 10 nucleotides agree with TRBD1. Per the germline V gene, CDR1 is LGHDT and CDR2 is YNNKEL (reference sequence). The V and J ends lost 4 bases and 6 bases, in that order; junction bases with no gene match: 9. The CDR3 loop spans 16 amino acids. The CDR3 DNA is TGTGCCAGCAGCCCAGGGGACAGGGGCACGATCAATGAGCAGTTCTTC. This translates into CASSPGDRGTINEQFF.

The V call is TRBV28, the J call TRBJ2-3; a possible D gene is TRBD2 (6 bases). Germline V lookup: CDR1 MDHEN, CDR2 SYDVKM. Trimming took 5 bases from V and 6 from J, leaving 6 bases between them. CDR3 length: 11 residues. The CDR3 DNA reads as TGTGCCAGCAGTGGGAGGGATACGCAGTATTTT. It is translated as CASSGRDTQYF.

The chain links TRBV3-1 (or the pseudogene TRBV3-2) to TRBJ1-3; 7 bases agree with TRBD1. CDR3 length: 14 residues. V lost 4 bases to trimming and J lost 5 bases; unmatched junction nucleotides: 5. Germline CDR1 is LGHDT and CDR2 is YNNKEL (reference sequence). The CDR3 DNA is TGTGCCAGCAGCCGCGGACAGGTCAGAAACACCATATATTTT. This gives the protein CASSRGQVRNTIYF.

There are a few counts of this clone. The rearrangement uses TRBV19 and TRBJ2-7; D possibly corresponds to TRBD1 (6 bases). There are 15 residues in the CDR3. The germline V gene has CDR1 LNHDA and CDR2 SQIVND (reference sequence). Trimming took off 6 bases at V and 4 bases at J, with 19 bases between the two ends. DNA of the CDR3: TGTGCCAGTAGGCAGGGACATATGGTCGGATACGAGCAGTACTTC. Translating it yields CASRQGHMVGYEQYF.

The rearrangement links TRBV28 to TRBJ1-2; D is unclear. The length of the CDR3 is 12 residues. Germline CDR1 reads MDHEN; CDR2 reads SYDVKM. V was trimmed by 6 bases and J by 8 bases, leaving 13 bases between them. The CDR3 loop reads CASRPDKYGYTF. CDR3 sequence (DNA): TGTGCCAGCAGACCCGACAAATACGGCTACACCTTC.

The rearrangement links TRBV6-6 to TRBJ1-3; D not resolved. Germline assignment: CDR1 MNHNY and CDR2 SVGAGI (reference sequence). V lost 7 bases, J lost 1 base, and 8 bases lay in between. The CDR3 spans 13 residues. The CDR3 DNA follows: TGTGCCAGCACGGGGAGGTCTGGAAACACCATATATTTT. Amino acid sequence: CASTGRSGNTIYF.

The CDR3 bases are TGTGCCAGCGGGGGGGCGGGGAATCAGCCCCAGCATTTT. Translated, it gives CASGGAGNQPQHF. The chain is built from TRBV12-3 or TRBV12-4 and TRBJ1-5, with a weak D call TRBD1 (6 bases). V was clipped by 8 bases and J by 4 bases, with 12 bases between them. This CDR3 region has 13 residues.

The chain carries TRBV2 and TRBJ2-5; D is possibly TRBD2 (6 bases). Trimming took off 11 bases at V and 5 bases at J, with 24 bases between the two ends. Germline CDR1 and CDR2: SNHLY and FYNNEI. This CDR3 comprises 15 residues. The CDR3 DNA is TGTGCCGGCCTCTCGGGCGGGAACGAACCGGAGACCCAGTACTTC. Translated: CAGLSGGNEPETQYF.

V usage is TRBV7-9 and J usage is TRBJ1-4; a weak D match, TRBD1 (6 bases). Germline V gives CDR1 SEHNR, CDR2 FQNEAQ (reference sequence). The CDR3 extends over 13 amino acids. V was clipped by 5 bases and J by 6 bases, with 10 bases between them. The CDR3 bases are TGTGCCAGCAGCCCTACAGGGTATGAAAAACTGTTTTTT. It specifies CASSPTGYEKLFF.

In its sample, this clone was seen once. Here the CDR3 DNA reads TGTGCCAGCAGCTCCCCGGACAGGGGGACTCCACACAATGAGCAGTTCTTC. Residues: CASSSPDRGTPHNEQFF. The chain is built from TRBV7-2 and TRBJ2-1; TRBD1 agrees at 10 bases. CDR3 length: 17 residues. Germline loops: CDR1 SGHTA, CDR2 FQGNSA. With V trimmed by 4 bases and J by 5 bases, 11 bases remained unmatched.

The rearrangement joins TRBV10-3 to TRBJ2-2, with 7 bases that match TRBD2. Trimming removed 6 bases from V and 6 bases from J; junction bases left unmatched: 1. The CDR3 extends over 12 amino acids. Germline V gives CDR1 ENHRY, CDR2 SYGVKD. The CDR3 region is CAIRLAAGELFF. The CDR3 DNA sequence: TGTGCCATCAGGCTAGCGGCCGGGGAGCTGTTTTTT.

The chain recombines TRBV7-9 with TRBJ2-6; a possible D gene is TRBD2 (5 bases). CDR3 length: 16 amino acids. V was clipped by 5 bases and J by 1 base, with 12 bases between them. Germline CDR1 SEHNR, CDR2 FQNEAQ (reference sequence). As DNA, the CDR3 is TGTGCCAGCAGCCCCCTCGGCGGGTCTGGGGCCAACGTCCTGACTTTC. Translation gives CASSPLGGSGANVLTF.

The J gene is TRBJ1-3, the V gene TRBV6-6; D gene ambiguous. Germline lookup yields CDR1 MNHNY and CDR2 SVGAGI (reference sequence). The CDR3 is 15 amino acids. V was trimmed by 6 bases and J by 2 bases, leaving 14 bases between them. CDR3 bases: TGTGCCAGCAGCGGGATCACGGCCCCTGGAAACACCATATATTTT. Its protein is CASSGITAPGNTIYF.

The V and J genes are TRBV7-3 and TRBJ2-1, with 9 bases lining up with TRBD2. The length of the CDR3 is 16 residues. J lost 2 bases, V lost 2 bases, and 4 bases had no gene match. Germline loops: CDR1 SGHTA, CDR2 FQGTGA. CDR3 nucleotides: TGTGCCAGCAGCTTACTAGCGGGGCAACCCTACAATGAGCAGTTCTTC. Its protein is CASSLLAGQPYNEQFF.

In DNA, the CDR3 is TGTGCTAGTCCAGGACAGAATTTCTCTGGAAACACCATATATTTT. This sequence encodes CASPGQNFSGNTIYF. The chain employs TRBV12-5 and TRBJ1-3, with D tentatively TRBD1 (6 bases). The germline CDR1 and CDR2 sequences are LGHNT and FRNRAP. V was clipped by 8 bases and J by 0 bases, with 14 bases between them. This CDR3 spans 15 amino acids.

This chain connects TRBV10-1 to TRBJ2-7, with 9 bases lining up with TRBD2. Trimming cost V 6 bases and J 2 bases; bases outside gene matches: 11. CDR1 is WNHNN and CDR2 is SYGVQD in the germline V gene (reference sequence). The CDR3 has 16 residues. This CDR3 reads CASRTSGLASPYEQYF. The CDR3 DNA reads TGCGCCAGCAGAACATCGGGACTAGCATCCCCCTACGAGCAGTACTTC.

The gene calls are TRBV9 and TRBJ2-7, with TRBD2 matching over 9 bases. There are 17 residues in the CDR3. V dropped 3 bases and J dropped 1; count of bases not matched to a gene: 11. The germline gives CDR1 SGDLS, CDR2 YYNGEE. The CDR3 DNA is TGTGCCAGCAGCGAGCGGGCAAGCGGGGGGAGGTCCTACGAGCAGTACTTC. Protein product: CASSERASGGRSYEQYF. Drawing the rest from reference TRBV9 and TRBJ2-7, the complete variable domain is DSGVTQTPKHLITATGQRVTLRCSPRSGDLSVYWYQQSLDQGLQFLIQYYNGEERAKGNILERFSAQQFPDLHSELNLSSLELGDSALYFCASSERASGGRSYEQYFGPGTRLTVT.

This chain uses TRBV29-1 with TRBJ1-2; TRBD1 is a possible D gene (6 bases). This CDR3 comprises 12 residues. Between the trimmed V and J ends, which lost 1 base and 6 bases, there was a span of 9 bases. Germline V gene lookup returns CDR1 SQVTM and CDR2 ANQGSEA. The CDR3 region is CSVEGRGDGYTF. CDR3 DNA sequence: TGCAGCGTTGAAGGCAGGGGTGATGGCTACACCTTC.